The 2 T cell receptor beta chains reported below all come from one sample, sequenced in a study of blood T cell repertoires in COVID-19. Repertoires were generated with immunoSEQ multiplex PCR, while TCRdb's copy carries only in-frame clones and drops some. The data contain a few hundred thousand clones, 70% to 90% of them singletons. The sample comprised PBMCs or T cells enriched from blood (not recorded which). The receptors were sampled from a woman aged 18-29 years who had been exposed to COVID-19.

The gene calls are TRBV5-6 and TRBJ2-1; 11 bases are shared with TRBD2. The CDR3 runs 16 residues. Germline V lookup: CDR1 SGHDT, CDR2 YYEEEE. V gave up 3 bases and J gave up 4 bases; unmatched junction bases: 6. CDR3 in DNA: TGTGCCAGCAGCTCCTCCACTAGCGGGGGATACAATGAGCAGTTCTTC. It translates to CASSSSTSGGYNEQFF.

The rearrangement links TRBV5-8 to TRBJ2-2, with a weak D call TRBD2 (6 bases). The CDR3 runs 17 residues. CDR1 and CDR2 from the germline V gene are SGHTS and YDEGEE. V gave up 0 bases and J gave up 2 bases, with 14 bases separating them. The CDR3 DNA reads as TGTGCCAGCAGCTTGGCCGGCTGGGACTCCAACACCGGGGAGCTGTTTTTT. It codes for CASSLAGWDSNTGELFF.